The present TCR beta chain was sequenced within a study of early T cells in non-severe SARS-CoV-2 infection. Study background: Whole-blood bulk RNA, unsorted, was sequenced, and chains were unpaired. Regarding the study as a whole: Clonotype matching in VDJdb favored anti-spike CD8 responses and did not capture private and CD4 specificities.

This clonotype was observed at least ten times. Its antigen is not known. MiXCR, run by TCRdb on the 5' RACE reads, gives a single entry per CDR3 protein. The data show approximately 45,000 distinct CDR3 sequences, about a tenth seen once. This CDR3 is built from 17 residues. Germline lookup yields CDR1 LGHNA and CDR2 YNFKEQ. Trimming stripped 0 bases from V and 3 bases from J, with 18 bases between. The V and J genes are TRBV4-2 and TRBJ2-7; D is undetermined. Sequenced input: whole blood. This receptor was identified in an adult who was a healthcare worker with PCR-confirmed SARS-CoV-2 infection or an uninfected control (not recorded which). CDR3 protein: CASSQDPPRVGGYEQYF. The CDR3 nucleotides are TGTGCCAGCAGCCAAGATCCCCCCCGGGTGGGTGGCTACGAGCAGTACTTC.